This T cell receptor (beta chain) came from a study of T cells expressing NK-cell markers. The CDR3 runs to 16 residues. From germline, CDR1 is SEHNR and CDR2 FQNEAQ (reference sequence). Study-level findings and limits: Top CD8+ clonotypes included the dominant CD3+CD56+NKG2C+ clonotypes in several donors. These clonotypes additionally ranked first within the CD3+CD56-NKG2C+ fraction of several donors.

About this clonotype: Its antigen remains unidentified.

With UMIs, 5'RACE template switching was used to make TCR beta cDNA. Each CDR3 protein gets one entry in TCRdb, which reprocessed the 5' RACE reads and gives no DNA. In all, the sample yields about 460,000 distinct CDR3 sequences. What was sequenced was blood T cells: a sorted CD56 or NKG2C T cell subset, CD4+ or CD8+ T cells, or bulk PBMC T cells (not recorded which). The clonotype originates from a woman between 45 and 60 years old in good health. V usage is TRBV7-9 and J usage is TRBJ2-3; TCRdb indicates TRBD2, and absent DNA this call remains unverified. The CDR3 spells CASSFGTSGSPDTQYF.